These 27 T cell receptor beta chains originate from one sample sequenced in a study of cytomegalovirus exposure and HLA in healthy donors. Profiled with immunoSEQ multiplex PCR; TCRdb holds only in-frame clones, not every one. The table has 250,000 to 400,000 clones, 87% seen once. The sequencing input was PBMCs. Receptors were obtained from a woman in her twenties or thirties in good health and CMV-seropositive.

The chain has TRBV9 and TRBJ2-3; D remains ambiguous. The CDR3 loop spans 14 amino acids. The germline gives CDR1 SGDLS, CDR2 YYNGEE. V was trimmed by 5 bases and J by 0 bases, leaving 10 bases between them. In DNA form, the CDR3 reads TGTGCCAGCAGTGCCCTCCCTAGCACAGATACGCAGTATTTT. As protein: CASSALPSTDTQYF.

This clone was seen only once. The V call is TRBV19, the J call TRBJ2-3, with a weak D call TRBD1 (6 bases). The CDR3 runs 14 residues. V lost 4 bases and J lost 7, with 15 bases in between. Germline V gene lookup returns CDR1 LNHDA and CDR2 SQIVND (reference sequence). This chain's CDR3 is CASSRTPGQHTQYF. In DNA form, the CDR3 reads TGTGCCAGTAGTAGGACGCCGGGACAACATACGCAGTATTTT.

The chain carries TRBV6-6 and TRBJ1-5; D remains ambiguous. V gave up 8 bases and J gave up 6 bases, with 14 bases separating them. Germline CDR1 reads MNHNY; CDR2 reads SVGAGI (reference sequence). The CDR3 totals 13 residues. The CDR3 loop reads CASVTALGQPQHF. The CDR3 coding sequence is TGTGCCAGCGTTACTGCCTTAGGTCAGCCCCAGCATTTT.

This clone was recorded once. V usage is TRBV27 and J usage is TRBJ1-5, with D possibly TRBD1 on 6 matching bases. Germline assignment: CDR1 MNHEY and CDR2 SMNVEV (reference sequence). The V gene lost 6 bases and the J gene lost 1 base, with 10 bases spanning the gap. The CDR3 has 14 amino acids. The CDR3 sequence: CASRTGTSNQPQHF. The CDR3 coding sequence is TGTGCCAGCAGGACAGGCACCAGCAATCAGCCCCAGCATTTT.

The V gene is TRBV5-8, the J gene TRBJ2-7; D is uncertain. CDR1 is SGHTS and CDR2 is YDEGEE in the germline V gene. The CDR3 runs to 12 residues. V was cut by 5 bases and J by 3 bases, with 9 bases left in between. The CDR3 here is CASSTRVYEQYF. The CDR3 DNA follows: TGTGCCAGCAGTACGAGAGTCTACGAGCAGTACTTC. Full variable domain (remainder filled in from reference TRBV5-8 and TRBJ2-7): EAGVTQSPTHLIKTRGQQATLRCSPISGHTSVYWYQQALGLGLQFLLWYDEGEERNRGNFPPRFSGRQFPNYSSELNVNALELEDSALYLCASSTRVYEQYFGPGTRLTVT.

This chain links TRBV29-1 with TRBJ1-2; D ambiguous. V gave up 5 bases and J gave up 1 base, with 8 bases separating them. CDR3 size: 12 residues. Germline V CDR1 and CDR2: SQVTM, ANQGSEA. The CDR3 loop is CSVIGSNYGYTF. The CDR3 nucleotides read TGCAGCGTTATCGGGAGTAACTATGGCTACACCTTC.

This clone was observed a handful of times. The CDR3 coding sequence is TGCGCCAGCAGCACCAGACTAGCGGGACCGCGGGAGGAGCAGTACTTC. It encodes CASSTRLAGPREEQYF. The chain combines TRBV5-1 with TRBJ2-7, with 11 bases matching TRBD2. The CDR3 consists of 16 residues. V shed 4 bases and J 7 bases; nucleotides not matched to a gene: 13. Germline CDR1 reads SGHRS; CDR2 reads YFSETQ.

For the CDR3, the DNA is TGCAGCGTCCTGGGGACTAGCGGGAGAAAAGCGAACACCGGGGAGCTGTTTTTT. This gives the protein CSVLGTSGRKANTGELFF. This rearrangement joins TRBV29-1 to TRBJ2-2, with 14 bases aligning to TRBD2. V trimming: 6 bases; J trimming: 0 bases; junction bases outside the gene matches: 9. This CDR3 is built from 18 residues. Germline values: CDR1 SQVTM, CDR2 ANQGSEA.

J is TRBJ1-6 and V is TRBV19, with D unresolved. This CDR3 region has 13 residues. Germline CDR1 is LNHDA and CDR2 is SQIVND (reference sequence). Trimming cost V 2 bases and J 9 bases, with 8 bases left between them. This CDR3 is CASSISSGSPLHF. The DNA for the CDR3 is TGTGCCAGTAGTATATCCTCGGGTTCACCCCTCCACTTT.

The V gene is TRBV7-8, the J gene TRBJ1-5, with 11 bases that match TRBD1. Trimming cost V 3 bases and J 1 base; bases outside gene matches: 8. Germline lookup yields CDR1 SGHVS and CDR2 FQNEAQ. The CDR3 runs to 18 residues. The DNA for the CDR3 is TGTGCCAGCAGCTTTGCTCCCGGGACAGGGGGGAGCAATCAGCCCCAGCATTTT. It yields the protein CASSFAPGTGGSNQPQHF.

The V and J genes are TRBV19 and TRBJ2-1; 16 nucleotides agree with TRBD2. J lost 10 bases, V lost 5 bases, and 11 bases had no gene match. The CDR3 spans 17 residues. CDR1 LNHDA and CDR2 SQIVND come from the germline V gene (reference sequence). The CDR3 sequence is CASSPKGLAGGGREQFF. As DNA, the CDR3 is TGTGCCAGTAGTCCTAAGGGACTAGCGGGAGGGGGCCGGGAGCAGTTCTTC.

This clone has just a few counts. This rearrangement joins TRBV6-5 to TRBJ2-7, with a weak D call TRBD2 (5 bases). Germline CDR1 MNHEY, CDR2 SVGAGI. Trimming pared 5 bases from V and 7 bases from J, leaving 21 bases between. The CDR3 extends over 15 amino acids. The CDR3 loop reads CASSPERRPGREQYF. The CDR3, as DNA: TGTGCCAGCAGTCCCGAGCGGAGGCCCGGGCGGGAGCAGTACTTC.

As DNA, the CDR3 is TGTGCCAGCAGCTTGGGGGACAGTATCACAGATACGCAGTATTTT. Translating it yields CASSLGDSITDTQYF. This chain uses TRBV5-6 with TRBJ2-3; 7 positions agree with TRBD1. The junction had 3 bases not matched to a gene; V was cut back by 0 bases and J by 2 bases. The CDR3 is made up of 15 amino acids. Germline CDR1 is SGHDT and CDR2 is YYEEEE.

This chain connects TRBV5-1 to TRBJ1-2; TRBD1 matches 12 bases. V was clipped by 4 bases and J by 3 bases; unmatched bases: 7. The V gene's germline CDR1 is SGHRS and CDR2 YFSETQ. The CDR3 has 16 residues. This chain's CDR3 is CASSTGQGAMDYGYTF. CDR3 nucleotide sequence: TGCGCCAGCAGCACGGGACAGGGGGCTATGGACTATGGCTACACCTTC.

The chain combines TRBV6-1 with TRBJ2-7, with TRBD2 matching 14 bases. Per germline, CDR1 MNHNS and CDR2 SASEGT. Losses at the gene ends were 1 base for V and 3 bases for J; bases not matched to a gene: 2. The CDR3 spans 16 residues. As DNA, the CDR3 is TGTGCCAGCAGTGAAGGACTAGCGGGGGGGCACTACGAGCAGTACTTC. It is translated as CASSEGLAGGHYEQYF.

The chain couples TRBV27 to TRBJ2-1; TRBD2 agrees at 8 bases. The V gene's germline CDR1 is MNHEY and CDR2 SMNVEV (reference sequence). The CDR3 consists of 15 residues. V trimming: 3 bases; J trimming: 4 bases; junction bases outside the gene matches: 5. In DNA, the CDR3 is TGTGCCAGCAGTTTCAGCGGGAGCCAATACAATGAGCAGTTCTTC. The encoded protein is CASSFSGSQYNEQFF.

The chain links TRBV2 to TRBJ2-1; TRBD2 aligns across 11 bases. This CDR3 has 14 amino acids. CDR1 SNHLY and CDR2 FYNNEI come from the germline V gene. V dropped 8 bases and J dropped 3; count of bases not matched to a gene: 3. The CDR3 sequence: CASSTSGIYNEQFF. CDR3 bases: TGTGCCAGCTCGACTAGCGGGATCTACAATGAGCAGTTCTTC.

In nucleotides, the CDR3 is TGTGCCAGCAGCACCGAGGGTTTGAACACTGAAGCTTTCTTT. This codes for CASSTEGLNTEAFF. V and J are TRBV6-1 and TRBJ1-1; D is undetermined. CDR1 and CDR2 from the germline V gene are MNHNS and SASEGT. This CDR3 contains 14 residues. V was cut by 6 bases and J by 0 bases, with 11 bases left in between.

The rearrangement joins TRBV28 to TRBJ2-7; 8 nucleotides align to TRBD2. Germline V gene sequence: CDR1 MDHEN, CDR2 SYDVKM. The CDR3 is 16 residues long. Trimming removed 5 bases from V and 2 bases from J; junction bases left unmatched: 11. The CDR3 DNA is TGTGCCAGCAGTCCGCTCCGGCTAGCGGGTACCTACGAGCAGTACTTC. This codes for CASSPLRLAGTYEQYF.

The chain links TRBV10-3 to TRBJ2-3; 7 bases align to TRBD1. The CDR3 sequence is 16 residues long. Germline V gene lookup returns CDR1 ENHRY and CDR2 SYGVKD. The J segment lost 0 bases and the V segment lost 3 bases, leaving 6 bases of the junction unmatched. The CDR3 reads CAISDLGQVSTDTQYF. DNA for the CDR3: TGTGCCATCAGTGATCTTGGACAGGTTAGCACAGATACGCAGTATTTT.

The chain is built from TRBV11-3 and TRBJ2-1; D is uncertain. The CDR3 is 13 residues long. Trimming stripped 8 bases from V and 0 bases from J, with 8 bases between. Germline CDR1 SGHNT, CDR2 YENEEA. CDR3 loop: CASSGISYNEQFF. CDR3 nucleotides: TGTGCCAGCTCGGGCATCTCCTACAATGAGCAGTTCTTC. Looking up the rest from reference TRBV11-3 and TRBJ2-1 gives the full variable domain: EAGVVQSPRYKIIEKKQPVAFWCNPISGHNTLYWYLQNLGQGPELLIRYENEEAVDDSQLPKDRFSAERLKGVDSTLKIQPAELGDSAVYLCASSGISYNEQFFGPGTRLTVL.

This rearrangement joins TRBV5-1 to TRBJ2-7, with 8 nucleotides matching TRBD1. CDR1 is SGHRS and CDR2 is YFSETQ in the germline V gene. The CDR3 spans 14 residues. V shed 4 bases, J shed 0 bases, and the junction held 3 bases outside the gene matches. As DNA, the CDR3 is TGCGCCAGCAGCGGGACAGGTAACTCCTACGAGCAGTACTTC. Amino acids: CASSGTGNSYEQYF.

This chain links TRBV7-6 with TRBJ2-5, with TRBD2 matching 9 bases. Germline CDR1 reads SGHVS; CDR2 reads FNYEAQ. The V and J ends lost 8 bases and 5 bases, in that order; junction bases with no gene match: 6. The CDR3 extends over 13 amino acids. The CDR3 is CASVAGDGETQYF. The CDR3 DNA reads as TGTGCCAGCGTAGCGGGGGACGGGGAGACCCAGTACTTC.

DNA of the CDR3: TGTGCCAGCAGTTCCGCTACTAGTTCCAAATACAATGAGCAGTTCTTC. Translated: CASSSATSSKYNEQFF. The V call is TRBV27, the J call TRBJ2-1; weak D call: TRBD2 (5 bases). The CDR3 has 16 amino acids. Deletions cut 4 bases from V and 4 bases from J, with 17 bases between. Germline lookup yields CDR1 MNHEY and CDR2 SMNVEV (reference sequence).

The rearrangement joins TRBV7-2 to TRBJ2-5, with TRBD2 matching over 8 bases. V shed 1 base, J shed 7 bases, and the junction held 8 bases outside the gene matches. CDR1 SGHTA and CDR2 FQGNSA come from the germline V gene. The CDR3 runs to 15 residues. CDR3 sequence (DNA): TGTGCCAGCAGCTTAGATAAACCGGGACTAGGGACCCAGTACTTC. Translating it yields CASSLDKPGLGTQYF.

CDR3 loop: CASSAPGQGARGYTF. Here the CDR3 DNA reads TGTGCCAGTAGCGCCCCGGGACAGGGGGCGAGGGGCTACACCTTC. The chain carries TRBV19 and TRBJ1-2, with TRBD1 matching 12 bases. V dropped 6 bases and J dropped 8; count of bases not matched to a gene: 10. The CDR3 consists of 15 residues. CDR1 and CDR2 (germline): LNHDA, SQIVND (reference sequence).

This sequence joins TRBV27 and TRBJ2-5; TRBD2 agrees at 14 bases. Germline V gives CDR1 MNHEY, CDR2 SMNVEV (reference sequence). The CDR3 is made up of 18 amino acids. Trimming removed 5 bases from V and 0 bases from J; junction bases left unmatched: 8. CDR3 nucleotides: TGTGCCAGCAGTCCCCGACTAGCGGGAGGGACGCACCAAGAGACCCAGTACTTC. This gives the protein CASSPRLAGGTHQETQYF.